The source of this T cell receptor (beta chain) is a study of T cells after yellow fever vaccination. Study background: In the case of low-cell-number fractions, SMART-Seq v4 Ultra Low Input was used for preparation. Overall study results and limits: Abundant clonotypes (contaminants from the bulk population) could be present in FACS-sorted repertoires. Re-detected after boosting: most primary clones, about 96% of CD4 and around 86% of CD8. Weaker overall was a secondary response that nonetheless peaked faster, on day 5 versus 15.

TCRdb re-analysed the 5' RACE reads in MiXCR, keeping a single row per CDR3 protein. The sample holds almost 600,000 distinct CDR3 sequences, 13% seen once. This clonotype was observed many times. Antigen unknown. This CDR3 has 14 amino acids. Trimming removed 4 bases from V and 4 bases from J, with 15 bases in between. Per the germline V gene, CDR1 is SGHDT and CDR2 is YYEEEE. The material sequenced was PBMCs, taken on the day of the yellow fever booster vaccination. The TCR comes from a man younger than 45 who received the YFV17D yellow fever vaccine. The gene calls are TRBV5-6 and TRBJ2-7, with D possibly called TRBD1 or TRBD2 (5 bases each). The CDR3 loop reads CASSLIGAGYEQYF. The DNA for the CDR3 is TGTGCCAGCAGCCTCATCGGGGCTGGATACGAGCAGTACTTC. Using reference TRBV5-6 and TRBJ2-7 for the parts outside the CDR3, the full variable domain is DAGVTQSPTHLIKTRGQQVTLRCSPKSGHDTVSWYQQALGQGPQFIFQYYEEEERQRGNFPDRFSGHQFPNYSSELNVNALLLGDSALYLCASSLIGAGYEQYFGPGTRLTVT.